A selection of T cell receptor beta chains follows, all from one sample in a study of preoperative IRX-2 immunotherapy in early breast cancer. The data were produced by immunoSEQ multiplex PCR, yet TCRdb's version contains in-frame clones alone and is incomplete. The sample has about 98,000 clones, more than 80% seen once. The specimen was tumor tissue, collected after IRX-2 immunotherapy. The receptors originated from a human donor with breast cancer. Each CDR3 is given with its conserved first and last residue. D genes are given only for firm matches. Not every row has a clone size; where given, it reads once, few, many or a size class.

j_gene | d_gene | v_gene | abundance | CDR3nt | CDR3aa
TRBJ1-1 | - | TRBV11-3 | few | TGTGCCAGCAGCCCCGGACTCTCGAACACTGAAGCTTTCTTT | CASSPGLSNTEAFF
TRBJ2-1 | TRBD1 | TRBV14 | once | TGTGCCAGCAGCAGACAGGGTCGGGATGAGCAGTTCTTC | CASSRQGRDEQFF
TRBJ1-6 | TRBD1 | TRBV6-8 | - | TGTGCCAGCAGTTCCGGGACAGGCTATAATTCACCCTTCCACTTT | CASSSGTGYNSPFHF
TRBJ2-2 | - | TRBV7-5 | - | TGTGCCAGCAGCTTATTTCTAGCGGGGAACACCGGGGAGCTGTTTTTT | CASSLFLAGNTGELFF
TRBJ2-3 | TRBD2 | TRBV10-2 | - | TGCGCCAGCTCGCGGGAGGGCGGCACAGATACGCAGTATTTT | CASSREGGTDTQYF
TRBJ1-2 | TRBD1 | TRBV11-3 | - | TGTGCCAGCAGACCCAACAGGGGGAGGGATGGCTACACCTTC | CASRPNRGRDGYTF
TRBJ2-2 | - | TRBV18 | - | TGTGCCAGCTCACCAATCACTGCCGGGGAGCTGTTTTTT | CASSPITAGELFF
TRBJ1-2 | - | TRBV19 | - | TGTGCCAGTAGTATCCGGGAGACCTATGGCTACACCTTC | CASSIRETYGYTF
TRBJ1-6 | - | TRBV28 | - | TGTGCCAGCAGTCCCCAGAGCTCCTATAATTCACCCCTCCACTTT | CASSPQSSYNSPLHF
TRBJ1-5 | - | TRBV6-8 | - | TGTGCCAGCAGATCACCGGGGGGAGTCAATCAGCCCCAGCATTTT | CASRSPGGVNQPQHF
TRBJ2-1 | - | TRBV7-1 | once | TGTGCCAGCAGCCCAACAGCGAGCTCCTACAATGAGCAGTTCTTC | CASSPTASSYNEQFF
TRBJ2-7 | - | TRBV5-1 | - | TGCGCCAGCAGCTTGGGTGGTAGTATACTTTCCTACGAGCAGTACTTC | CASSLGGSILSYEQYF
TRBJ2-5 | - | TRBV5-1 | - | TGCGCCAGCAGCGGGGGCGGGACCCCAGGGACCCAGTACTTC | CASSGGGTPGTQYF
TRBJ1-5 | TRBD1 | TRBV9 | - | TGTGCCAGCAATCAGGGGGATCAGCCCCAGCATTTT | CASNQGDQPQHF
TRBJ1-1 | - | TRBV30 | many | TGTGCCTGGAGGGACACGGGGTGGGGTGAAGCTTTCTTT | CAWRDTGWGEAFF
TRBJ2-1 | - | TRBV7-7 | - | TGTGCCAGCAGCTTAGCTATCTTACTAGTGTTGGACGACAATGAGCAGTTCTTC | CASSLAILLVLDDNEQFF
TRBJ2-3 | TRBD2 | TRBV6-8 | few | TGTGCCATCAGAACTAGCGGGGGGGGTAGCACAGATACGCAGTATTTT | CAIRTSGGGSTDTQYF
TRBJ1-1 | - | TRBV6-8 | once | TGTGCCAGCAAACGACCGAACACTGAAGCTTTCTTT | CASKRPNTEAFF
TRBJ2-1 | - | TRBV22-1 | - | TGTGCCAGCAGTGAAGGGACAGACTACAATGAGCAGTTCTTC | CASSEGTDYNEQFF
TRBJ1-4 | TRBD1 | TRBV19 | - | TGTGCCAGTAGTAGGGGACAGACTAATGAAAAACTGTTTTTT | CASSRGQTNEKLFF
TRBJ1-2 | TRBD1 | TRBV5-1 | - | TGCGCCAGCAGCTTGGCCGGACAGGGGGCGGGCTACACCTTC | CASSLAGQGAGYTF
TRBJ2-1 | - | TRBV29-1 | - | TGCAGCGTTGTACGGACGGACCCTAGCTCCTACAATGAGCAGTTCTTC | CSVVRTDPSSYNEQFF
TRBJ2-1 | - | TRBV10-3 | - | TGTGCCATCAGTGAGTCGTTCCCTAGCTCAAGTGACAATGAGCAGTTCTTC | CAISESFPSSSDNEQFF
TRBJ1-1 | - | TRBV18 | - | TGTGCCAGCTCACCTGCCTTCCCGGGAAACACTGAAGCTTTCTTT | CASSPAFPGNTEAFF
TRBJ1-5 | - | TRBV7-1 | - | TGTGCCAGCAGCTTTCCAGGGGAGAATCAGCCCCAGCATTTT | CASSFPGENQPQHF
TRBJ1-1 | - | TRBV18 | - | TGTGCCAGCTCACCTGTGGTCTCTGTGAACACTGAAGCTTTCTTT | CASSPVVSVNTEAFF
TRBJ1-1 | - | TRBV6-8 | - | TGTGCCAGCAGTCCCCAGGCAATAGGGACTGAAGCTTTCTTT | CASSPQAIGTEAFF
TRBJ1-5 | - | TRBV28 | - | TGTGCCAGCACACAAATAACGGCAGGGGGCAATCAGCCCCAGCATTTT | CASTQITAGGNQPQHF
TRBJ2-5 | TRBD1 | TRBV5-1 | - | TGCGCCAGCAGCCTGAGGGACAGGGGTTTTTCAGAGACCCAGTACTTC | CASSLRDRGFSETQYF
TRBJ2-2 | - | TRBV30 | - | TGTGCCTGGCAGGGGCTGGCGAACACCGGGGAGCTGTTTTTT | CAWQGLANTGELFF
TRBJ2-2 | - | TRBV5-1 | - | TGCGCCAGCAGTTACGACCGGGACACCCGCTCCAACACCGGGGAGCTGTTTTTT | CASSYDRDTRSNTGELFF
TRBJ1-2 | - | TRBV6-8 | - | TGTGCCAGCAGTCGAATGGGGGGGGCATATGGCTACACCTTC | CASSRMGGAYGYTF